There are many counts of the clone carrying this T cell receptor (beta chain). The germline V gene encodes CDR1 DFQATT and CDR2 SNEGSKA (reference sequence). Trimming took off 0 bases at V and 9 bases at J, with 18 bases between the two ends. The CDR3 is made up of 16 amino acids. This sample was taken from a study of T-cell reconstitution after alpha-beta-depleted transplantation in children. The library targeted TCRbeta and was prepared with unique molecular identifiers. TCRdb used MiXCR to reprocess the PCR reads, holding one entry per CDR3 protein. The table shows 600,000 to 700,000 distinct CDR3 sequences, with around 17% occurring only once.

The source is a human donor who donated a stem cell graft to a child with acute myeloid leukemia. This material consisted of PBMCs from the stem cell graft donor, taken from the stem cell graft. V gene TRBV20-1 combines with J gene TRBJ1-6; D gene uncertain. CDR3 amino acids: CSARDRSPASGSPLHF. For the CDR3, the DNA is TGCAGTGCTAGAGATCGGTCCCCGGCCTCAGGTTCACCCCTCCACTTT.